This T cell receptor (beta chain) was documented in a study of OX40 agonist ivuxolimab in advanced cancers. Study-wide results and caveats: On average, a greater number of expanded clones characterised CD8+ T cells relative to CD4+. In the 0.1 to 3.0 mg/kg range, CD4+ and CD8+ blood T cells had expanded clonally by week 6.

The CDR3 runs to 15 residues. V lost 5 bases, J lost 4 bases, and 10 bases stayed unmatched. CDR1 is SGHTA, CDR2 FQGNSA, per germline. The table came from immunoSEQ multiplex PCR; TCRdb's copy has only in-frame clones and leaves some out. The sample has approximately 74,000 clones; over 80% are singletons. In regard to this clone: Its specificity is not known.

The sample in question was CD4+ or CD8+ T cells sorted from blood, obtained in a trial of the OX40 agonist ivuxolimab. This TCR was recovered from an adult with an advanced solid tumor such as melanoma, head and neck, liver or kidney cancer. The chain joins TRBV7-2 to TRBJ1-2, with 7 nucleotides matching TRBD1. CDR3 sequence: CASSTGQVGSYGYTF. In DNA form, the CDR3 reads TGTGCCAGCAGCACAGGACAGGTCGGGAGCTATGGCTACACCTTC.